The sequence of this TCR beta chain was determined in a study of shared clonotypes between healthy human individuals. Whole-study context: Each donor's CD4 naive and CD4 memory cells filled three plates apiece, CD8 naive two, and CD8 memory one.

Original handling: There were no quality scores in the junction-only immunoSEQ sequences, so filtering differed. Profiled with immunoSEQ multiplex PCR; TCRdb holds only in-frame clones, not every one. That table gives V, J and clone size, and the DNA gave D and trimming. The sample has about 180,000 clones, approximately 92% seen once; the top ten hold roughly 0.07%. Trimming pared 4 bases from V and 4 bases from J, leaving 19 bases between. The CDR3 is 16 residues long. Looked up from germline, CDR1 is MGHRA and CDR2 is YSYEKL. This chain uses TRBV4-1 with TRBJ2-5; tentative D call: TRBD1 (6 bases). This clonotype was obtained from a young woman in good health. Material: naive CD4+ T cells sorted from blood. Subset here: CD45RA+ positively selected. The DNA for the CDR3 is TGCGCCAGCAGCCCGGGTCGAGTGGGGGCCAGAGAGACCCAGTACTTC. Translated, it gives CASSPGRVGARETQYF.